This T cell receptor (beta chain) was identified during a study of shared clonotypes between healthy human individuals. The CDR3 has 17 residues. The germline V gene has CDR1 SGHAT and CDR2 FQNNGV. Trimming cost V 4 bases and J 4 bases, with 20 bases left between them. Within Nashville, Tennessee resided all donors, each a Caucasian adult. Comments on this clone: Its antigen is as yet unknown.

The assay was immunoSEQ multiplex PCR, and TCRdb's table has in-frame clones only and misses some. The sample contains millions of clones, more than 90% of which appear only once. Findings and caveats of the study: When naive CD4 clonotypes were compared across a few donors, 5% to 5.5% were shared.

The source material was naive CD4+ T cells sorted from blood. The subset denotes: CD45RA+ positively selected. The receptor was isolated from a man between 18 and 35 years old in good health. The V gene is TRBV11-2, the J gene TRBJ2-1, with D tentatively TRBD2 (6 bases). CDR3 coding DNA: TGTGCCAGCAGCTCAGATACCGGGACTCGGTTTTACAATGAGCAGTTCTTC. This encodes CASSSDTGTRFYNEQFF.